The 13 T cell receptor beta chains below come from one sample, sequenced in a study of OX40 agonist ivuxolimab in advanced cancers. Clones were read by immunoSEQ multiplex PCR, and TCRdb kept only the in-frame ones, dropping some. This sample has around 37,000 clones, with more than 80% found just once. The material was CD4+ or CD8+ T cells sorted from blood, obtained in a trial of the OX40 agonist ivuxolimab. These receptors were obtained from an adult with an advanced solid tumor such as melanoma, head and neck, liver or kidney cancer.

This chain connects TRBV5-8 to TRBJ2-2; tentatively, D is TRBD2 (6 bases). Trimming cost V 0 bases and J 0 bases, with 12 bases left between them. Per germline, CDR1 SGHTS and CDR2 YDEGEE. This CDR3 has 17 residues. CDR3 DNA sequence: TGTGCCAGCAGCTTGGCCACCCTAGCGACGAACACCGGGGAGCTGTTTTTT. Its protein product is CASSLATLATNTGELFF.

The table lists this clone with a count of one. This sequence joins TRBV2 and TRBJ2-5; 9 nucleotides agree with TRBD1. The closer fit of TRBJ2-7 to the DNA end suggests the J call may be wrong. Germline CDR1 and CDR2: SNHLY and FYNNEI. The CDR3 has 14 residues. The CDR3, as DNA: TGTGCCAGCAGAAAGACAGGGGGCTCCTACGAGCAGTACTTC. This encodes CASRKTGGSYEQYF.

The chain links TRBV5-6 to TRBJ2-2; unclear D gene. The germline gives CDR1 SGHDT, CDR2 YYEEEE. The germline V and J ends were trimmed by 0 bases and 5 bases, with 5 bases remaining between them. The CDR3 extends over 13 amino acids. The CDR3 nucleotides are TGTGCCAGCAGCTTGGTCTTGACCGGGGAGCTGTTTTTT. Its translation is CASSLVLTGELFF.

The rearrangement uses TRBV27 and TRBJ1-5; tentative D call: TRBD1 (6 bases). In germline, CDR1 is MNHEY, CDR2 SMNVEV (reference sequence). CDR3 size: 14 residues. V lost 5 bases to trimming and J lost 2 bases, with 10 bases between them. CDR3 residues: CASSPQGGNQPQHF. Written as DNA, the CDR3 is TGTGCCAGCAGTCCACAGGGAGGCAATCAGCCCCAGCATTTT.

This clone appeared once. The V gene is TRBV6-5, the J gene TRBJ1-5; a weak D match, TRBD1 (5 bases). The V gene lost 0 bases and the J gene lost 4 bases, with 10 bases spanning the gap. Germline loops: CDR1 MNHEY, CDR2 SVGAGI. CDR3 length: 15 residues. This CDR3 reads CASSYSGGGNQPQHF. CDR3 nucleotide sequence: TGTGCCAGCAGTTACTCCGGCGGGGGGAATCAGCCCCAGCATTTT.

This clone was recorded once. CDR3 DNA sequence: TGCGCCAGCAGCGCCCATGGGACAGGGGTCGACGAGCAGTACTTC. Translation: CASSAHGTGVDEQYF. V gene TRBV4-1 combines with J gene TRBJ2-5, with 10 bases lining up with TRBD1. The better agreement between TRBJ2-7 and the DNA end casts doubt on the J call. The germline V gene has CDR1 MGHRA and CDR2 YSYEKL. This CDR3 is built from 15 residues.

This chain uses TRBV4-3 with TRBJ1-1; unclear D gene. Germline loops: CDR1 LGHNA, CDR2 YSLEER. V lost 0 bases, J lost 3 bases, and 11 bases lay in between. The CDR3 sequence is 15 residues long. CDR3 protein: CASSQDVQTYTEAFF. The CDR3 DNA sequence: TGCGCCAGCAGCCAAGATGTCCAGACTTACACTGAAGCTTTCTTT.

The genes are TRBV2 and TRBJ2-7, with TRBD1 matching over 11 bases. This CDR3 comprises 14 residues. V shed 6 bases and J 4 bases; nucleotides not matched to a gene: 5. Germline CDR1 and CDR2: SNHLY and FYNNEI. The CDR3 DNA reads TGTGCCAGCAGGACCGGGACAGGGGGATACGAGCAGTACTTC. Amino acid sequence: CASRTGTGGYEQYF.

V is TRBV28 and J is TRBJ2-7; 11 nucleotides line up with TRBD2. The germline V gene has CDR1 MDHEN and CDR2 SYDVKM. The length of the CDR3 is 15 residues. The ends lost 3 bases at V and 3 bases at J; junction bases unmatched: 4. The CDR3, as DNA: TGTGCCAGCAGTTTCCCGACTAGCGGGAACTACGAGCAGTACTTC. Translating it yields CASSFPTSGNYEQYF.

In nucleotides, the CDR3 is TGTGCCAGCAGCCATGAAGCGAGGGAGGTTCCAGATACGCAGTATTTT. It is translated as CASSHEAREVPDTQYF. The chain has TRBV7-2 and TRBJ2-3; D possibly corresponds to TRBD2 (6 bases). V was cut by 5 bases and J by 4 bases, with 19 bases left in between. The CDR3 extends over 16 amino acids. CDR1 and CDR2 from the germline V gene are SGHTA and FQGNSA.

The rearrangement links TRBV18 to TRBJ1-2; 7 bases map to TRBD1. The CDR3 spans 12 residues. Germline V gene data show CDR1 as KGHSH and CDR2 as LQKENI. The V segment lost 3 bases and the J segment 10 bases; nucleotides outside the gene matches: 5. CDR3 amino acids: CASSPPTGIYTF. The CDR3 region has the DNA TGTGCCAGCTCACCGCCGACAGGGATCTACACCTTC.

V and J are TRBV6-1 and TRBJ2-5; the D is unclear. The CDR3 runs to 14 residues. Deletions cut 4 bases from V and 0 bases from J, with 9 bases between. Germline V gene lookup returns CDR1 MNHNS and CDR2 SASEGT. The CDR3 DNA is TGTGCCAGCAGTGTCCACAAAAACCAAGAGACCCAGTACTTC. It translates to CASSVHKNQETQYF.

The V call is TRBV6-1, the J call TRBJ1-1, with D maybe TRBD1 (6 bases). The CDR3 has 14 amino acids. Per the germline V gene, CDR1 is MNHNS and CDR2 is SASEGT. V was shortened by 5 bases and J by 1 base, with 11 bases between the two germline ends. DNA of the CDR3: TGTGCCAGCAGTCCACCGGACAGGAACACTGAAGCTTTCTTT. Translation gives CASSPPDRNTEAFF.